Detailed here is one T cell receptor (beta chain). Its antigen is as yet unknown. This sample was taken from a study of shared clonotypes between healthy human individuals. Study-level results: Shared clonotypes: 4.5% to 5% naive CD4, around 3.5% naive CD8, 2.3% memory CD4, around 0.4% memory CD8. Researchers sampled only blood; tissue repertoires likely differ.

Each cell subset's genomic DNA was divided evenly among several immunoSEQ plates. Only in-frame clones appear in the TCRdb table, and some are missing; sequencing was by immunoSEQ multiplex PCR. The data show a few million clones, approximately 93% seen once. Negatively enriched CD4+ T cells were divided by CD45RA into naive and memory. The receptor was isolated from a man younger than 35 in good health. Some clones in this sample may be carry-over from other donors' samples. The specimen sequenced was naive CD4+ T cells from PBMCs. Subset meaning: CD45RA+ positively selected.

As DNA, the CDR3 is TGCGCCAGCGGAGGTAGCGGAAGAGTTAGCACAGATACGCAGTATTTT. Protein: CASGGSGRVSTDTQYF. This chain uses TRBV10-2 with TRBJ2-3; tentative D call: TRBD2 (6 bases). The CDR3 loop spans 16 amino acids. From germline, CDR1 is WSHSY and CDR2 SAAADI. Trimming pared 8 bases from V and 0 bases from J, leaving 18 bases between.